This T cell receptor (beta chain) was obtained from a study of T cell responses to AZD1222 COVID-19 vaccine. The length of the CDR3 is 15 residues. As regards this clone: No antigen is known for it.

Points from the study as a whole: The donors showed a predominance of white British ancestry and of females, with possible underestimation of clonal diversity. Targets within unmutated variant regions were reportedly found for nearly half of spike-specific TCRs.

Some second doses came at about 4 weeks and others at about 12 weeks; these were pooled. Assay: immunoSEQ multiplex PCR; the TCRdb copy retains only in-frame clones and omits some. The table records 100,000 to 130,000 clones, around nine tenths of them present only once. This sample comprised peripheral blood, obtained 28 days after the second AZD1222 dose. The gene calls are TRBV1 and TRBJ2-5. TRBV1 is recorded as a pseudogene. This clonotype originated in an adult who received the AZD1222 COVID-19 vaccine. The CDR3 coding sequence is TGCACCAGCAGACAGGGGAGGGGGTTCCAAGAGACCCAGTACTTC. This sequence encodes CTSRQGRGFQETQYF.